This T cell receptor (beta chain) appears in the sequencing data of a study of shared clonotypes between healthy human individuals (TCRdb year 2020). Regarding the complete study: A couple of women and a few men aged 18 to 49 years were included in the cohort. To increase sequencing depth and limit assay-specific biases, different laboratories used diverse techniques to prepare libraries and sequence TCR repertoires. Each donor's leukapheresis produced roughly between roughly 0.85 and 10 billion PBMCs. Blood TCR repertoires of a handful of healthy adults were deeply sequenced to estimate repertoire size and the extent of clonotype sharing between individuals. Per donor, three plates each were used for CD4 naive and CD4 memory, two for CD8 naive, and one for CD8 memory.

The donors were healthy, HIV-negative adults with no recently reported acute infections or vaccinations. Every donor was a Caucasian adult living in Nashville, Tennessee, USA. CD4+ T cells were enriched by magnetic negative selection; naive cells were then positively selected on CD45RA, and the negative fraction formed the memory subset. After blood collection by leukapheresis, PBMCs were isolated using Ficoll-Histopaque density gradient centrifugation and then cryopreserved in the vapor phase of liquid nitrogen. Analytical flow cytometry was used to check the purity and quantity of each magnetically sorted T cell population. Each sorted fraction had its genomic DNA isolated and then quantified by UV absorbance on a Nanodrop 2000c. Spanning cysteine to phenylalanine, the CDR3 consists of 14 amino acids. The read is trimmed to its CDR3 DNA, 42 bases read in frame from base 1. Per the germline V gene (reference sequence), SEHNR is the CDR1 and FQNEAQ is the CDR2. Trimmed from V: 5 bases; trimmed from J: 5 bases; junction bases lacking a gene match: 8.

Note on this clone: Its antigen target is currently unknown. No base-level quality is on record; no much larger clone is a single base apart. Other DNA sequences in this specimen translate into the identical CDR3.

What the work shows at the level of the full study, not this receptor alone: Approximately 5% of naive CD4, more than 3% of naive CD8, approximately 2.2% of memory CD4, and more than 0.35% of memory CD8 clonotypes were shared across several donors. Sampling was limited to blood, and TCR repertoires in tissue likely differ from TCR repertoires in blood. Compared with non-shared clonotypes, the clonotypes found in all four sorted-subset donors had higher generation probabilities. Because the study included only a small number of donors, the genetic and exposure-history diversity represented was limited. Estimated clonotype richness was generally larger for naive than for memory subsets. Rarefaction of sorted-subset datasets indicated incomplete sequencing despite the large sequencing depth. Pairwise subsampling led to the expectation that sequencing depth would affect the degree of clonotype sharing among donors.

Using the deep immunoSEQ assay, multiplex PCR amplified TCR CDR3 regions from genomic DNA. Extracted genomic DNA from each cell subset was distributed evenly across all wells of several immunoSEQ 96-well plates, and each plate was treated as a replicate. For sorted subsets, 150 to 250 ng of genomic DNA, equivalent to around 29,000 T cell genomes, went into each replicate PCR. The purified libraries were quantified using a Qubit 3.0 fluorometer, sized with a Bioanalyzer 2100, and then quantified again using the KAPA Library Quantification kit. Every immunoSEQ 96-well plate was sequenced on a dedicated single-read 150-cycle Illumina NextSeq 550 flow cell. The paper's processing steps were these. The immunoSEQ output contained only junctional sequences without quality scores, so filtering could not match that applied to full-length reads. Sequences were annotated with PyIR, a Python wrapper for IgBLAST v1.9, and V/J genes and CDR3 were assigned using IMGT germline references. Any read was removed if the V/J assignment was weak (E-value above 1e-6), the CDR3 was missing, or the read contained stop codons, out-of-frame junctions, or ambiguous translated residues. V3J clonotypes were defined as sequences sharing an identical inferred V gene, J gene, and CDR3 amino acid sequence. To compute the percentage overlap between repertoires, the number of shared unique clonotypes was divided by the size of the smaller repertoire. Three approaches were used to assess repertoire richness: RTK rarefaction, the Chao1 estimator, and Recon v2.1 estimates of unobserved clonotypes. OLGA was used to compute generation probabilities for all TCRbeta clonotypes that the gDNA method yielded from four donors. This is the immuneACCESS table as TCRdb keeps it, with only in-frame sequences that have V and J called. A part of the clones is gone; compared with another copy, unresolved V genes explain less than half, and the rest is unexplained. The DNA was the basis for D and trimming; V, J and clone size are from that table. In this sample the table shows around 940,000 clones, 76% of which occur a single time. About 1.5% of the sample lies in the top ten.

The chain is made from TRBV7-9 and TRBJ2-5; TRBD1 aligns with 7 central bases. Material for sequencing was memory CD4+ T cells sorted from blood. The sample's cell subset or site label, decoded: CD45RA-negative fraction. The sequence derives from a man younger than 35 in good health. The DNA sequence is TGTGCCAGCAGCCCACGACAGGGTGGGGAGACCCAGTACTTC. It translates as CASSPRQGGETQYF. With the portions outside the CDR3 filled from the reference TRBV7-9 and TRBJ2-5 genes, the complete variable region becomes DTGVSQNPRHKITKRGQNVTFRCDPISEHNRLYWYRQTLGQGPEFLTYFQNEAQLEKSRLLSDRFSAERPKGSFSTLEIQRTEQGDSAMYLCASSPRQGGETQYFGPGTRLLVL.